The present TCR beta chain was sequenced within a study of blood T cell repertoires in COVID-19 (dated by TCRdb to 2018 to 2021). Broadly, across the study: The collaborator samples originated in the United States, Italy and Spain and spanned the acute and convalescent phases of COVID-19. Where available, HLA class I and class II types were taken from metadata supplied by the sample provider and were not determined by assay-based typing. Samples came from the ongoing ImmuneRACE study (first 160 participants) plus 1,254 subjects from 6 global collaborators. A freely available public database, intended as a resource for researchers studying the immune response to SARS-CoV-2, is where the repertoires were released. Nearly every sample came with metadata listing a de-identified subject ID, COVID-19 status, age in years and sex. The material from the prospective study consisted of cDNA or gDNA derived from T cells, B-cell-depleted T cells, or PBMCs. Deeply sampled blood TCRbeta repertoires from subjects exposed to, actively infected with, or recovered from COVID-19 were included in the dataset. The study at large found these results: Clinical and demographic metadata were provided uncurated, with the amount varying by source and participant.

The collaborating institutions used their own protocols to collect whole blood in K2EDTA tubes. For TCRbeta analysis, collaborators shipped samples as frozen whole blood, isolated PBMCs, or DNA extracted from either of those sample types. In regard to this clone: Its antigen is not yet known. Within one base of it there is no much larger clone, and no base qualities were kept.

TCRbeta CDR3 regions were amplified from genomic DNA using the immunoSEQ Assay, a bias-controlled multiplex PCR. Concerning the study's data processing: Nucleated cell counts per sample were estimated from amplification of reference gene primers within the assay. To quantify the absolute abundance of each unique TCRbeta CDR3 rearrangement, sequence reads were collapsed and filtered. For each sample, productive Simpson clonality was calculated as the square root of Simpson's diversity index over productive rearrangements. In TCRdb, the immuneACCESS table is reduced to in-frame sequences with V and J assigned. These tables do not hold every clone; where another copy was compared, an unresolved V gene accounts for under half, and the others remain unexplained. The V and J calls and the clone size are those of that table, but D and trimming were determined from the DNA. In all, the sample holds around 81,000 clones, and over 75% of those were seen once. The leading ten clones occupy around 7.9% of the sample.

Sequences were obtained from peripheral blood. This clonotype was sampled from a man aged 70 or older with acute or convalescent COVID-19.

Read as DNA, the sequence is TGTGCCAGCAGTCGACAGGGGGCTCGGTACTTC. It translates to CASSRQGARYF. Recombination joined TRBV6-2 or TRBV6-3 with TRBJ2-7; the junction holds 10 bases that match TRBD1. The CDR3 runs 11 amino acids, cysteine and phenylalanine included. The DNA shown is the 33-base CDR3, in frame from base 1. Clipping removes 5 bases from V and 12 bases from J, with 4 as the unmatched junction base count. CDR1 is given as MNHEY and CDR2 as SVGEGT, both from the germline V gene.